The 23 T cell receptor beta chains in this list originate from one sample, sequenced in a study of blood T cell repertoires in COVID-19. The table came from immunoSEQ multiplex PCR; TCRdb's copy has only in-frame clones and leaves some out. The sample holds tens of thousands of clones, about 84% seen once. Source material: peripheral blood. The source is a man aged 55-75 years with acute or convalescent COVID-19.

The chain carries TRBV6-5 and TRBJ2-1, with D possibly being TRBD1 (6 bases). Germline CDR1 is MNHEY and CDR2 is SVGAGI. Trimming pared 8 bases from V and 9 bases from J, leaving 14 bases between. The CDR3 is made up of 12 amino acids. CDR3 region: CASRLLGGEQFF. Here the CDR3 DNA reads TGTGCCAGCCGCCTCTTAGGGGGTGAGCAGTTCTTC.

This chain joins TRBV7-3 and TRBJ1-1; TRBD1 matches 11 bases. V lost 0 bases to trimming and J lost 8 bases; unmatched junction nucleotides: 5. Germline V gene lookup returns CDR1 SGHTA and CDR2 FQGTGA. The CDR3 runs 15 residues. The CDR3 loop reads CASSLTGDRGTEAFF. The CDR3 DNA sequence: TGTGCCAGCAGCTTAACGGGGGACAGGGGGACGGAAGCTTTCTTT.

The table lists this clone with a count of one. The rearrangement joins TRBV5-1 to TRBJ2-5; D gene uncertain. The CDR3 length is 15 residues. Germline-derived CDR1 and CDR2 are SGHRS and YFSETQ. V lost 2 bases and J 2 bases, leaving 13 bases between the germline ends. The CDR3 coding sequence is TGCGCCAGCAGCTTACTTAGCCAGCTACAAGAGACCCAGTACTTC. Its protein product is CASSLLSQLQETQYF.

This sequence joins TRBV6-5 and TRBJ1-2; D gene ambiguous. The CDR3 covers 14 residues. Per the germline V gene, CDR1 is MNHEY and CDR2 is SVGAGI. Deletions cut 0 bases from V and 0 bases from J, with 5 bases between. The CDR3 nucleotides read TGTGCCAGCAGTTACTCGCCAGCTAACTATGGCTACACCTTC. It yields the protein CASSYSPANYGYTF.

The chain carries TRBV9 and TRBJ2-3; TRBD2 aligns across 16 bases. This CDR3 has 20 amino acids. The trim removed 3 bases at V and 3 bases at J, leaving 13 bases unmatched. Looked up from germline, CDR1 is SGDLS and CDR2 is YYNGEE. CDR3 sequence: CASSEMGTSGGEVETDTQYF. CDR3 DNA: TGTGCCAGCAGCGAGATGGGGACTAGCGGGGGGGAGGTTGAAACAGATACGCAGTATTTT.

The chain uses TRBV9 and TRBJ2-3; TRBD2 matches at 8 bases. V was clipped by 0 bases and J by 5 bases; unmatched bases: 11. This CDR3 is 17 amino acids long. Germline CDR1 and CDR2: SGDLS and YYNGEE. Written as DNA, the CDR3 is TGTGCCAGCAGCGTAGTTTCCGGGGGGGCCGGCGGAGATACGCAGTATTTT. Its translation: CASSVVSGGAGGDTQYF.

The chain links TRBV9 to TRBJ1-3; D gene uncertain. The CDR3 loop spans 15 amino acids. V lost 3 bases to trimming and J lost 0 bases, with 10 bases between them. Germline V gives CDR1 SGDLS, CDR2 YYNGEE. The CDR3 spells CASSALSVSGNTIYF. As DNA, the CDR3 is TGTGCCAGCAGCGCTCTCTCGGTCTCTGGAAACACCATATATTTT.

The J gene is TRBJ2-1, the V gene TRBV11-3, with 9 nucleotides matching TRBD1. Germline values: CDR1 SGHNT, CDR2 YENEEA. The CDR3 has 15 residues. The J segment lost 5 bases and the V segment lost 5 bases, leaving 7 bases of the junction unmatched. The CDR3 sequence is CASSPRGTGHNEQFF. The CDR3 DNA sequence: TGTGCCAGCAGCCCCAGGGGGACAGGGCACAATGAGCAGTTCTTC.

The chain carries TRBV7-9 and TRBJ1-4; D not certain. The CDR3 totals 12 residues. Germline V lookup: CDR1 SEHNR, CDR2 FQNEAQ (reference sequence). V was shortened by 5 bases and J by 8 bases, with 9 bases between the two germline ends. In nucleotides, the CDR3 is TGTGCCAGCAGCCTAGGGCCCGAAAAACTGTTTTTT. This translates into CASSLGPEKLFF. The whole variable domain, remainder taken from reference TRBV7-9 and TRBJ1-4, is DTGVSQNPRHKITKRGQNVTFRCDPISEHNRLYWYRQTLGQGPEFLTYFQNEAQLEKSRLLSDRFSAERPKGSFSTLEIQRTEQGDSAMYLCASSLGPEKLFFGSGTQLSVL.

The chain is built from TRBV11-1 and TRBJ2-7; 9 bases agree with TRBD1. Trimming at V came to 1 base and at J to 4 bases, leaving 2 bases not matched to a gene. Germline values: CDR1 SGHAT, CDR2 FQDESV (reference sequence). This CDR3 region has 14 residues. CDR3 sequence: CASSLGTGEYEQYF. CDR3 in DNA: TGTGCCAGCAGCTTAGGGACAGGGGAATACGAGCAGTACTTC.

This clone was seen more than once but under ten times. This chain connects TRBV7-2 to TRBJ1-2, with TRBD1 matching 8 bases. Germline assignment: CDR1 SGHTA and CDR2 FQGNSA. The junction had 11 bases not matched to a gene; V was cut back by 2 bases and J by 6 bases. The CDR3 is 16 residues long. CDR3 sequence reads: CASSLMAGGIPHGYTF. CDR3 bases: TGTGCCAGCAGCTTAATGGCAGGGGGCATCCCCCATGGCTACACCTTC. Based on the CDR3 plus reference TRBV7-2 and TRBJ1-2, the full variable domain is GAGVSQSPSNKVTEKGKDVELRCDPISGHTALYWYRQSLGQGLEFLIYFQGNSAPDKSGLPSDRFSAERTGGSVSTLTIQRTQQEDSAVYLCASSLMAGGIPHGYTFGSGTRLTVV.

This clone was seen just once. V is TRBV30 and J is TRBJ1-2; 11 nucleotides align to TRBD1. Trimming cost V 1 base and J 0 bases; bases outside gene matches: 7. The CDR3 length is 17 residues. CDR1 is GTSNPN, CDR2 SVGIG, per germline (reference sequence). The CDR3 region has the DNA TGTGCCTGGAGTGGGGACAGGGGGAAATTTACTAACTATGGCTACACCTTC. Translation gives CAWSGDRGKFTNYGYTF.

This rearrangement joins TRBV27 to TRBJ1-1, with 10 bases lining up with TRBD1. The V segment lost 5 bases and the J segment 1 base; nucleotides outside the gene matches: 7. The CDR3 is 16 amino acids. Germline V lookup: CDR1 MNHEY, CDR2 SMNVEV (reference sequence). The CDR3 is CASSPTGGMANTEAFF. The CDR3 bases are TGTGCCAGCAGTCCGACAGGGGGCATGGCGAACACTGAAGCTTTCTTT.

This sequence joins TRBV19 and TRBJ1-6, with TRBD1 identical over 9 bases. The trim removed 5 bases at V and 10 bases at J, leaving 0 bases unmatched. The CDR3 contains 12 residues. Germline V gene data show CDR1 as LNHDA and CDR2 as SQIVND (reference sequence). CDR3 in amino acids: CASSGQGSPLHF. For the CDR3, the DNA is TGTGCCAGTAGTGGACAGGGGTCACCCCTCCACTTT. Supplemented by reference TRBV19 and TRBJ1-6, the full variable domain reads DGGITQSPKYLFRKEGQNVTLSCEQNLNHDAMYWYRQDPGQGLRLIYYSQIVNDFQKGDIAEGYSVSREKKESFPLTVTSAQKNPTAFYLCASSGQGSPLHFGNGTRLTVT.

CDR3 nucleotide sequence: TGTGCCAGCAGTCCGCCGGGACAGATGAACACTGAAGCTTTCTTT. Its translation: CASSPPGQMNTEAFF. The chain employs TRBV27 and TRBJ1-1; 7 bases are shared with TRBD1. Germline V gene sequence: CDR1 MNHEY, CDR2 SMNVEV (reference sequence). The CDR3 is made up of 15 amino acids. V gave up 5 bases and J gave up 0 bases; unmatched junction bases: 6.

The CDR3 sequence: CASTPGQGVYEQFF. DNA of the CDR3: TGTGCCAGCACTCCGGGACAGGGGGTCTATGAGCAGTTCTTC. The chain joins TRBV19 to TRBJ2-1; 11 bases fit TRBD1. The CDR3 runs 14 residues. Germline V gene data show CDR1 as LNHDA and CDR2 as SQIVND (reference sequence). The J segment lost 8 bases and the V segment lost 9 bases, leaving 9 bases of the junction unmatched.

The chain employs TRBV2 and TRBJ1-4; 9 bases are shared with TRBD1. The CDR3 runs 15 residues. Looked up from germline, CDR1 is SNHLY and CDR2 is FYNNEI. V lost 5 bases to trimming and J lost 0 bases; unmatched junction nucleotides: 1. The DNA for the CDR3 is TGTGCCAGCAGTCGACAGGGGGCAACTAATGAAAAACTGTTTTTT. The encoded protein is CASSRQGATNEKLFF.

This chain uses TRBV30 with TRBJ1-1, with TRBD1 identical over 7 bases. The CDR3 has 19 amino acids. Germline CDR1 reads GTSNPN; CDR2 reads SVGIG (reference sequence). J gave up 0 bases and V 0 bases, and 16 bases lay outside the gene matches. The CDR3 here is CAWSVRPGTVNLLNTEAFF. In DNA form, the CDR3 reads TGTGCCTGGAGTGTGCGTCCCGGGACAGTCAATCTCCTGAACACTGAAGCTTTCTTT.

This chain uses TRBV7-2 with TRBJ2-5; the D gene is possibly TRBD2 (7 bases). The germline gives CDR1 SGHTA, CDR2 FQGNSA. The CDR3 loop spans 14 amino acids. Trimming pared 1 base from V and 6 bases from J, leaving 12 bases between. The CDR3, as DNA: TGTGCCAGCAGCTTAGGCGGGGGCTCGAAGACCCAGTACTTC. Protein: CASSLGGGSKTQYF.

This CDR3 is CASSPRTFGLGGEPQHF. Here the CDR3 DNA reads TGTGCCAGCAGTCCACGCACCTTCGGACTAGGTGGGGAGCCCCAGCATTTT. This chain uses TRBV27 with TRBJ1-5, with D unresolved. This CDR3 is 17 amino acids long. Trimming took 5 bases from V and 8 from J, leaving 25 bases between them. Per germline, CDR1 MNHEY and CDR2 SMNVEV (reference sequence).

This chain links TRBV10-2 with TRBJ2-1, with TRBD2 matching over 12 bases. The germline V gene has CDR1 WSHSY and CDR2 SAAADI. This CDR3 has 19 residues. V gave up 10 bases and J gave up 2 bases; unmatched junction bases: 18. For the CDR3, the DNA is TGCGCCACCTCCGGGGCTAGCGGGGGGGCCGGGAGGACCTACAATGAGCAGTTCTTC. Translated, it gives CATSGASGGAGRTYNEQFF.

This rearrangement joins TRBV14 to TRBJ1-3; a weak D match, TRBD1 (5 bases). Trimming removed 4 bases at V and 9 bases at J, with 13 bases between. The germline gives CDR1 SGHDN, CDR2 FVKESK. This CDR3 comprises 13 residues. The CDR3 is CASSLGRGSTIYF. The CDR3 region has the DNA TGTGCCAGCAGCCTCGGCCGGGGGAGCACCATATATTTT.

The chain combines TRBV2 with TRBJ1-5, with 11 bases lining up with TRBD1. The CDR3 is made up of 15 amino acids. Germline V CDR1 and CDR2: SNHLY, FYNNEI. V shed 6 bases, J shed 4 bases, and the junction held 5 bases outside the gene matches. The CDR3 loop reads CASRPGTGGNQPQHF. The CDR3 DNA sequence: TGTGCCAGCAGACCCGGGACAGGGGGAAATCAGCCCCAGCATTTT. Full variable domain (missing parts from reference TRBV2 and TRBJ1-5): EPEVTQTPSHQVTQMGQEVILRCVPISNHLYFYWYRQILGQKVEFLVSFYNNEISEKSEIFDDQFSVERPDGSNFTLKIRSTKLEDSAMYFCASRPGTGGNQPQHFGDGTRLSIL.